This TCR beta chain was identified in a study of blood T cells in healthy people across ages. Together with a sample-barcoded 5' primer, a J-beta primer mix was included in a second PCR lasting about 7 to 11 cycles. TCRdb fed the 5' RACE reads into MiXCR, producing one record per CDR3 protein. The repertoire has about 830,000 distinct CDR3 sequences, approximately 65% of them found once; the top ten carry about 30%. The germline V gene has CDR1 KGHDR and CDR2 SFDVKD. With V trimmed by 2 bases and J by 3 bases, 1 base remained unmatched. CDR3 length equals 14 residues. The clonotype was recovered from a man younger than 45 in good health. The chain uses TRBV24-1 and TRBJ2-3, with 7 positions matching TRBD2. Material for sequencing was blood. For the CDR3, the DNA is TGTGCCACCAGTGATTCCGGGGGGACAGATACGCAGTATTTT. Residues: CATSDSGGTDTQYF.